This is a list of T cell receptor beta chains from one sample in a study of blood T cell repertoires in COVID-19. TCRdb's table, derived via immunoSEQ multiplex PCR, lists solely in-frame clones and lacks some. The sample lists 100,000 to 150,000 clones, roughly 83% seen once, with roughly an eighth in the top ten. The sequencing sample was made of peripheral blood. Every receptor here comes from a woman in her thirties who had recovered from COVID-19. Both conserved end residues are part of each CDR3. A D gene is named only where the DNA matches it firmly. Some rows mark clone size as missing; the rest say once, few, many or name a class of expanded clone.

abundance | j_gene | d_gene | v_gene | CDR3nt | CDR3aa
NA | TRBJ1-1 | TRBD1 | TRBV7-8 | TGTGCCAGCAGCAAAAGACAGGGTTGGGACACTGAAGCTTTCTTT | CASSKRQGWDTEAFF
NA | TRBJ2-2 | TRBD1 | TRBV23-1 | TGCGCCAGCAGTCAGACAGGGGGCTCCCATCCGGGACCCGGGGAGCTGTTTTTT | CASSQTGGSHPGPGELFF
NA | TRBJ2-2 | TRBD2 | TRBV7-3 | TGTGCCAGCAGCTTAACTGGGACTAGCGGGACGGGGGAGCTGTTTTTT | CASSLTGTSGTGELFF
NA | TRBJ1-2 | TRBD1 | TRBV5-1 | TGCGCCAGCAGCTCCGGACAGGGTGACTATGGCTACACCTTC | CASSSGQGDYGYTF
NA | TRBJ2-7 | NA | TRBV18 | TGTGTCAGCTCACCGGAGGTAGCGGCCACCTACGAGCAGTACTTC | CVSSPEVAATYEQYF
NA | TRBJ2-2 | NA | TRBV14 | TGTGCCAGCAGCCAAGACTCCCCGGTCCTGGGCCATCAAAATAACACCGGGGAGCTGTTTTTT | CASSQDSPVLGHQNNTGELFF
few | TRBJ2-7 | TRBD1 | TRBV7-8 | TGTGCCAGCAGCGACGACAGGGATTCCTCCTACGAGCAGTACTTC | CASSDDRDSSYEQYF
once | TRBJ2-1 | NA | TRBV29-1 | TGCAGCGGTGGCGCTAGCCCAGATTACAATGAGCAGTTCTTC | CSGGASPDYNEQFF
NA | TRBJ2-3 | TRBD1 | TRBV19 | TGTGCCAGCACAATCGGGACAGGTACCACAGATACGCAGTATTTT | CASTIGTGTTDTQYF
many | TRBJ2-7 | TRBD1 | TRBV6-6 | TGTGCCAGCAGACCCGGGACAGGGATGTACGAGCAGTACTTC | CASRPGTGMYEQYF
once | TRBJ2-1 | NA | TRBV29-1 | TGCAGCGTGTCAGGAGGATCGGGCTACAATGAGCAGTTCTTC | CSVSGGSGYNEQFF
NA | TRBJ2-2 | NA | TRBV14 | TGTGCCAGCAGCCAAGGCCCACCTCAGGCTGGGCCCGGGGAGCTGTTTTTT | CASSQGPPQAGPGELFF
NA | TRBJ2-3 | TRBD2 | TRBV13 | TGTGCCAGCAGCCCGATCCGAGCGGGGGCCTCCGCAGCAGATACGCAGTATTTT | CASSPIRAGASAADTQYF
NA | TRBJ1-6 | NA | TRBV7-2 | TGTGCCAGCAGCTTAGGCCCGGCCAGGGGAAATTCACCCCTCCACTTT | CASSLGPARGNSPLHF
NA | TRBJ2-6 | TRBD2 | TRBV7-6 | TGTGCCAGCAGCTTAGCTACTAGCGGGAGGAACTCTGGGGCCAACGTCCTGACTTTC | CASSLATSGRNSGANVLTF
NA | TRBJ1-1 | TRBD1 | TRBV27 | TGTGCCAGCAGTTTATCGGGGGACAGGGGGGATTGGACTGAAGCTTTCTTT | CASSLSGDRGDWTEAFF
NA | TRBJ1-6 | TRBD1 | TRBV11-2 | TGTGCCAGCAGTTATTCAGGGGGTTCCTATAATTCACCCCTCCACTTT | CASSYSGGSYNSPLHF
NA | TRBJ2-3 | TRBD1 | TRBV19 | TGTGCCAGTAAGGAACAGGGGGCGTCGGATACGCAGTATTTT | CASKEQGASDTQYF